Detailed here is one T cell receptor beta chain. These data belong to a study of metastatic and nonmetastatic thyroid tumors. All patients reached thyroid surgery having received no treatment beforehand. V lost 4 bases to trimming and J lost 11 bases, with 23 bases between them. The CDR3 is 15 amino acids. Germline V gene sequence: CDR1 LGHNA, CDR2 YNFKEQ. TCRdb re-processed the PCR reads through MiXCR. The sample consists of roughly 71,000 clones, 18% of them appearing once. Source material: blood. The chain uses TRBV4-2 and TRBJ1-1; weak D call: TRBD1 (6 bases). The TCR comes from a female donor with papillary thyroid cancer or a benign thyroid nodule (not recorded which). Some clones in this sample may be carry-over from other donors' samples. The CDR3 DNA reads TGTGCCAGCAGCCCGTCCAGCGGGACACTCGGGCGGGCTTTCTTT. It encodes CASSPSSGTLGRAFF.